Listed below are T cell receptor beta chains from one sample, sequenced in a study of human T cells and chemical hapten exposure. One entry per CDR3 protein results from TCRdb running MiXCR on the RACE reads. The sample yields over 60,000 distinct CDR3 sequences, about 9.3% seen once. Here the sequenced sample was whole blood, taken in connection with sensitization to the hapten diphenylcyclopropenone (DPC). These TCRs come from a woman aged 45 to 65 with alopecia areata. Some clones in this sample may be carry-over from other donors' samples. Both conserved end residues are part of each CDR3. Fields, in order: V gene, CDR3 length, clone size, J gene, D gene, CDR3 protein, CDR3 DNA. D genes are given only for firm matches. Rows may omit the clone size; those that give it use once, few, many or a size class.

>TRBV6-5|15|few|TRBJ2-3|TRBD2
CASSYSAGVSDTQYF
TGTGCCAGCAGTTACTCAGCGGGAGTCTCAGATACGCAGTATTTT
>TRBV7-6|16|.|TRBJ2-5|TRBD2
CASSLTSGSRRETQYF
TGTGCCAGCAGCCTGACTAGCGGGAGTCGGAGAGAGACCCAGTACTTC
>TRBV11-3|14|.|TRBJ2-3|.
CASSLGGDTDTQYF
TGTGCCAGCAGCTTAGGGGGTGACACAGATACGCAGTATTTT
>TRBV12-3/TRBV12-4|14|many|TRBJ1-2|.
CASSPVKGLDGYTF
TGTGCCAGCAGTCCGGTTAAGGGGTTGGATGGCTACACCTTC
>TRBV20-1|19|.|TRBJ1-3|TRBD1
CSARDNTGGLSNSGNTIYF
TGCAGTGCTAGAGATAATACAGGGGGCCTATCCAACTCTGGAAACACCATATATTTT
>TRBV10-1|13|.|TRBJ2-5|TRBD2
CASSYTGGETQYF
TGCGCCAGCAGTTACACCGGGGGGGAGACCCAGTACTTC
>TRBV7-6|14|many|TRBJ2-5|TRBD1
CASSPGTGGETQYF
TGTGCCAGCAGCCCCGGGACAGGGGGAGAGACCCAGTACTTC
>TRBV18|13|many|TRBJ2-7|.
CASSPPQGFEQYF
TGTGCCAGCTCACCACCCCAGGGGTTCGAGCAGTACTTC
>TRBV5-1|16|many|TRBJ2-7|TRBD2
CASSLGVPTSEYEQYF
TGCGCCAGCAGCTTGGGTGTCCCGACTAGCGAATACGAGCAGTACTTC
>TRBV29-1|11|.|TRBJ2-5|.
CSGTVGETQYF
TGCAGCGGAACGGTGGGGGAGACCCAGTACTTC
>TRBV20-1|15|many|TRBJ1-6|.
CSARSSRGSGSPLHF
TGCAGTGCTAGATCATCTCGGGGAAGTGGTTCACCCCTCCACTTT
>TRBV11-3|13|.|TRBJ1-6|.
CASSLESGSPLHF
TGTGCCAGCAGCTTAGAAAGTGGTTCACCCCTCCACTTT
>TRBV29-1|14|.|TRBJ2-3|.
CSVEATGVPDTQYF
TGCAGCGTTGAGGCGACCGGGGTCCCAGATACGCAGTATTTT
>TRBV29-1|14|many|TRBJ2-2|TRBD2
CSVDAGVDTGELFF
TGCAGCGTTGACGCGGGAGTGGACACCGGGGAGCTGTTTTTT
>TRBV16|12|few|TRBJ1-2|.
CASSQSRAGYTF
TGTGCCAGCAGCCAATCGAGGGCTGGCTACACCTTC
>TRBV11-2|15|many|TRBJ2-3|TRBD1
CASSEGAPITDTQYF
TGTGCCAGCAGCGAGGGGGCCCCAATCACAGATACGCAGTATTTT
>TRBV5-1|13|many|TRBJ1-2|.
CASSFDKPYGYTF
TGCGCCAGCAGCTTCGATAAGCCCTATGGCTACACCTTC
>TRBV20-1|15|many|TRBJ2-5|.
CSARPHGPSVKTQYF
TGCAGTGCTAGACCCCATGGGCCCAGTGTAAAGACCCAGTACTTC
>TRBV7-9|15|many|TRBJ2-3|.
CASSSANPSTDTQYF
TGTGCCAGCAGCTCAGCAAACCCAAGCACAGATACGCAGTATTTT
>TRBV12-3/TRBV12-4|11|many|TRBJ2-5|.
CASSRKETQYF
TGTGCCAGCAGCCGGAAAGAGACCCAGTACTTC
>TRBV5-4|14|many|TRBJ2-3|.
CASSLTGRGDTQYF
TGTGCCAGCAGCCTTACAGGCCGCGGAGATACGCAGTATTTT
>TRBV3-1|12|.|TRBJ2-7|.
CASSQEGRGVYF
TGTGCCAGCAGCCAAGAGGGCCGGGGCGTGTACTTC
>TRBV20-1|16|.|TRBJ2-4|.
CSARDEGPQGKNIQYF
TGCAGTGCTAGAGATGAAGGACCCCAGGGCAAAAACATTCAGTACTTC
>TRBV6-4|15|many|TRBJ2-6|.
CASSQSGAGANVLTF
TGTGCCAGCAGCCAATCAGGTGCAGGGGCCAACGTCCTGACTTTC
>TRBV7-9|17|few|TRBJ1-1|TRBD1
CASSLFGTGLWNTEAFF
TGTGCCAGCAGCCTCTTTGGGACAGGGCTTTGGAACACTGAAGCTTTCTTT
>TRBV29-1|12|.|TRBJ2-7|.
CSTKEGAGEQYF
TGCAGCACTAAGGAGGGGGCAGGGGAGCAGTACTTC
>TRBV18|14|many|TRBJ2-7|TRBD2
CASSGTTSSYEQYF
TGTGCCAGCTCGGGGACTACGAGCTCCTACGAGCAGTACTTC
>TRBV20-1|12|many|TRBJ2-5|.
CSAIPAAETQYF
TGCAGTGCTATCCCGGCGGCAGAGACCCAGTACTTC
>TRBV11-2|15|many|TRBJ2-7|TRBD2
CASSLTSGSSYEQYF
TGTGCCAGCAGCTTGACTAGCGGGAGCTCCTACGAGCAGTACTTC
>TRBV10-2|16|many|TRBJ2-3|TRBD2
CASLGVAGVLKETQYF
TGCGCCAGCCTGGGGGTAGCGGGAGTCTTGAAGGAGACGCAGTATTTT
>TRBV7-6|13|many|TRBJ1-1|.
CASSPRGRTEAFF
TGTGCCAGCAGCCCTCGGGGGAGGACTGAAGCTTTCTTT
>TRBV20-1|14|few|TRBJ2-1|.
CSARLLSSYNEQFF
TGCAGTGCTAGACTGCTTAGCTCCTACAATGAGCAGTTCTTC
>TRBV7-9|17|many|TRBJ1-4|.
CASSLMGRQSTNEKLFF
TGTGCCAGCAGCTTAATGGGGCGGCAATCAACTAATGAAAAACTGTTTTTT
>TRBV12-3/TRBV12-4|14|.|TRBJ2-7|.
CASSLRDHSYEQYF
TGTGCCAGCAGTCTCCGGGACCACTCCTACGAGCAGTACTTC
>TRBV29-1|13|many|TRBJ2-1|TRBD2
CSAGPSGSYEQFF
TGCAGCGCAGGTCCTAGCGGGAGCTATGAGCAGTTCTTC
>TRBV11-3|13|few|TRBJ2-1|.
CASSLELGGEQFF
TGTGCCAGCAGCTTAGAACTGGGCGGAGAGCAGTTCTTC
>TRBV29-1|14|many|TRBJ2-1|TRBD2
CSVAGTRLVHEQFF
TGCAGCGTGGCCGGGACTAGGCTCGTGCATGAGCAGTTCTTC
>TRBV24-1|16|.|TRBJ2-1|TRBD2
CATSDKREDPYNEQFF
TGTGCCACCAGTGACAAGCGGGAGGACCCCTACAATGAGCAGTTCTTC
>TRBV7-6|16|few|TRBJ1-1|.
CASSSRTDRIDTEAFF
TGTGCCAGCAGCTCGCGGACGGATAGGATAGACACTGAAGCTTTCTTT
>TRBV6-1|17|many|TRBJ2-1|TRBD2
CASSDTSGRFSYNEQFF
TGTGCCAGCAGTGACACTAGCGGGAGGTTTTCCTACAATGAGCAGTTCTTC
>TRBV3-1|17|many|TRBJ2-3|TRBD2
CASTGLGTSASTDTQYF
TGTGCCAGCACCGGACTAGGAACTAGCGCTAGCACAGATACGCAGTATTTT
>TRBV18|18|few|TRBJ2-1|TRBD2
CASSPGLAAWSSYNEQFF
TGTGCCAGCTCACCTGGACTAGCGGCCTGGAGCTCCTACAATGAGCAGTTCTTC
>TRBV7-2|16|many|TRBJ2-7|.
CASSLATVPGAYEQYF
TGTGCCAGCAGCTTAGCGACGGTCCCAGGGGCCTACGAGCAGTACTTC
>TRBV7-9|14|few|TRBJ2-5|.
CASSLISSQETQYF
TGTGCCAGCAGCTTAATCAGCAGCCAAGAGACCCAGTACTTC
>TRBV10-2|15|few|TRBJ1-5|TRBD1
CASRQTGVGNQPQHF
TGCGCCAGCAGACAGACAGGGGTTGGCAATCAGCCCCAGCATTTT